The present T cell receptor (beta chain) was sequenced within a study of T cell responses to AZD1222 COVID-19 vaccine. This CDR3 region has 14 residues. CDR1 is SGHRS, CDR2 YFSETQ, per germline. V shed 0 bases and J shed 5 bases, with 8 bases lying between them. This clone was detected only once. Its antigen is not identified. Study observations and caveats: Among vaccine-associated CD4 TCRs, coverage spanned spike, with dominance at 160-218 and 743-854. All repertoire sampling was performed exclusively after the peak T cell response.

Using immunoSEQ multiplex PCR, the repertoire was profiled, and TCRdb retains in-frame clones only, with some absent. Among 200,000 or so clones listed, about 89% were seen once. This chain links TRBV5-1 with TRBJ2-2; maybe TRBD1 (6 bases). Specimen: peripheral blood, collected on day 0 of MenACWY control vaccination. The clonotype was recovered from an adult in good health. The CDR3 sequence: CASSLATGTGELFF. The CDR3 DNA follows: TGCGCCAGCAGCTTGGCCACAGGGACCGGGGAGCTGTTTTTT.